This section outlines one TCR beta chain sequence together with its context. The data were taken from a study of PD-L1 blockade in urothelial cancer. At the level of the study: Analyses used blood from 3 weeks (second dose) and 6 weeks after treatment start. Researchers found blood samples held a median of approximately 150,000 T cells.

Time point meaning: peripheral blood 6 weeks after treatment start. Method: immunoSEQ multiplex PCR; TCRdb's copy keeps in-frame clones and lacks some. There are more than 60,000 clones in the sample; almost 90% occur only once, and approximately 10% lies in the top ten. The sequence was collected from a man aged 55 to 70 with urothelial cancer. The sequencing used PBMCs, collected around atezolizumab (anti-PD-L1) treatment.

CDR3 bases: TGTGCCAGCAGCCCTTCAGGAGGGCAGACCTCCGCCGAGCAGTACTTC. As protein: CASSPSGGQTSAEQYF. This rearrangement joins TRBV9 to TRBJ2-7; tentatively, D is TRBD2 (6 bases). This CDR3 spans 16 amino acids. From germline, CDR1 is SGDLS and CDR2 YYNGEE. Trimming pared 4 bases from V and 6 bases from J, leaving 23 bases between.